The count of the clone carrying this T cell receptor (beta chain) is one. Its matching antigen is unknown. This record belongs to a study of blood T cells in healthy people across ages. In germline, CDR1 is DFQATT, CDR2 SNEGSKA (reference sequence). Trimming took 0 bases from V and 6 from J; bases not matched to a gene: 7. CDR3 length equals 16 residues. General study findings and limits: It was not known whether donors were CMV positive (a possible confounder of expanded clonotype changes). Fewer expanded clones and more diversity marked long-lived versus aged donors.

Healthy Caucasian individuals from Russia aged roughly 6 to 90 served as donors. Next came a second PCR, run for roughly 6 to 11 cycles, which used a sample-barcoded 5' primer along with a J-beta primer mix. TCRdb reanalysed the 5' RACE reads using MiXCR and keeps one entry per CDR3 protein. Among about 1.5 million distinct CDR3 sequences listed, approximately 42% were seen once. Specimen: blood. The rearrangement links TRBV20-1 to TRBJ1-5; 11 bases match TRBD1. The TCR comes from a woman aged 18-29 years in good health. The CDR3 spells CSARDKGTGGSQPQHF. CDR3 coding DNA: TGCAGTGCTAGAGATAAAGGGACAGGGGGTAGTCAGCCCCAGCATTTT.